The T cell receptor (beta chain) under discussion was sequenced for a study of cytomegalovirus exposure and HLA in healthy donors. Notes on this clone: Antigen: not known.

Whole-study results and caveats: It was confirmed in vitro that three of the CMV-associated chains were specific for CMV antigens. In the analysis, some V segments, TRBV6-2 and TRBV6-3 included, were excluded as indistinguishable.

The CDR3 totals 15 residues. V was cut by 0 bases and J by 6 bases, with 11 bases left in between. Germline CDR1 and CDR2: MGHRA and YSYEKL. The PCR used 60 Vbeta and 13 Jbeta primers. Clones were sequenced by immunoSEQ multiplex PCR, and TCRdb holds only the in-frame ones, with some missing. The sample has approximately 140,000 clones; around 83% are singletons. The chain combines TRBV4-1 with TRBJ1-4; no reliable D call. Sequencing was carried out using PBMCs. The TCR originated in a man aged 45-60 years in good health and CMV-seronegative. The CDR3 loop reads CASSQETEDYEKLFF. The CDR3 nucleotides read TGCGCCAGCAGCCAAGAAACAGAGGACTATGAAAAACTGTTTTTT.